The 29 T cell receptor beta chains below all came from one sample that was sequenced in a study of cytomegalovirus exposure and HLA in healthy donors. PCR was performed using 60 Vbeta and 13 Jbeta primers. TCRdb's table, derived via immunoSEQ multiplex PCR, lists solely in-frame clones and lacks some. The sample lists 130,000 to 150,000 clones, approximately 80% occurring once. The sequencing sample was made of PBMCs. The receptor source for this set is a female donor in good health and CMV-seronegative.

The table lists this clone with a count of one. The V gene is TRBV5-8, the J gene TRBJ1-5, with 10 bases that match TRBD1. The CDR3 covers 15 residues. Germline V lookup: CDR1 SGHTS, CDR2 YDEGEE. V gave up 5 bases and J gave up 4 bases; unmatched junction bases: 6. The CDR3 region is CASRGQGRFNQPQHF. The CDR3 region has the DNA TGTGCCAGCAGGGGACAGGGGAGGTTTAATCAGCCCCAGCATTTT. Looking up the rest from reference TRBV5-8 and TRBJ1-5 gives the full variable domain: EAGVTQSPTHLIKTRGQQATLRCSPISGHTSVYWYQQALGLGLQFLLWYDEGEERNRGNFPPRFSGRQFPNYSSELNVNALELEDSALYLCASRGQGRFNQPQHFGDGTRLSIL.

CDR3 coding DNA: TGTGCCAGTAGGGCGGGAGCCCTAACTAATGAAAAACTGTTTTTT. Encoded protein: CASRAGALTNEKLFF. The chain employs TRBV19 and TRBJ1-4; no firm D call. This CDR3 has 15 residues. V was trimmed by 6 bases and J by 1 base, leaving 12 bases between them. CDR1 LNHDA and CDR2 SQIVND come from the germline V gene (reference sequence).

J is TRBJ2-1 and V is TRBV11-1; possible D gene TRBD1, 5 bases. Deletions cut 2 bases from V and 7 bases from J, with 21 bases between. Germline V gives CDR1 SGHAT, CDR2 FQDESV (reference sequence). The CDR3 spans 17 residues. As DNA, the CDR3 is TGTGCCAGCAGCTTAAACTCCAGGGCTTTAGGATGGAATGAGCAGTTCTTC. Amino acid sequence: CASSLNSRALGWNEQFF.

This clone has only a few counts. The chain has TRBV6-1 and TRBJ1-1; D call uncertain. CDR1 and CDR2 (germline): MNHNS, SASEGT. Trimming removed 6 bases from V and 1 base from J, with 9 bases in between. This CDR3 has 13 amino acids. CDR3: CASSLYGNTEAFF. CDR3 nucleotides: TGTGCCAGCAGCCTCTACGGGAACACTGAAGCTTTCTTT.

CDR3 in DNA: TGTGCCAGCAGCCGAAGGGGTTGGCAGCTCCAAGAGACCCAGTACTTC. It yields the protein CASSRRGWQLQETQYF. The rearrangement links TRBV11-1 to TRBJ2-5; the D gene is possibly TRBD1 (5 bases). The CDR3 extends over 16 amino acids. CDR1 and CDR2 (germline): SGHAT, FQDESV (reference sequence). Trimming cost V 5 bases and J 1 base, with 17 bases left between them.

The V and J genes are TRBV5-8 and TRBJ1-5, with 9 bases aligning to TRBD1. CDR1 is SGHTS, CDR2 YDEGEE, per germline. This CDR3 comprises 14 residues. V was pared by 4 bases and J by 4 bases, with 3 bases of the junction left unmatched. CDR3 residues: CASSLTGGNQPQHF. DNA of the CDR3: TGTGCCAGCAGCCTGACAGGGGGTAATCAGCCCCAGCATTTT.

The rearrangement uses TRBV4-1 and TRBJ2-7; 8 bases are a match to TRBD2. The V gene end was trimmed by 4 bases and the J gene end by 1 base; junction bases not matched to a gene: 12. CDR1 and CDR2 from the germline V gene are MGHRA and YSYEKL. The CDR3 contains 17 residues. The CDR3 reads CASSPRSGTSGSYEQYF. In DNA form, the CDR3 reads TGCGCCAGCAGCCCGAGGTCGGGGACTAGTGGATCCTACGAGCAGTACTTC.

The chain joins TRBV7-3 to TRBJ2-5; tentative D call: TRBD2 (6 bases). The CDR3 extends over 13 amino acids. Trimming removed 5 bases from V and 5 bases from J, with 12 bases in between. Germline V gene lookup returns CDR1 SGHTA and CDR2 FQGTGA. Here the CDR3 reads CASSAGPGETQYF. For the CDR3, the DNA is TGTGCCAGCAGCGCGGGACCTGGGGAGACCCAGTACTTC.

The table lists this clone with a count of one. The junction and the germline gene differ at one end; a read error may be behind it. The chain is built from TRBV5-1 and TRBJ2-2, with D perhaps TRBD1 or TRBD2 (6 bases each). The V gene's germline CDR1 is SGHRS and CDR2 YFSETQ. CDR3 length: 15 amino acids. This CDR3 reads CVSSLGGSNTGELFF. DNA for the CDR3: TGCGTCAGCAGCTTGGGGGGCTCGAACACCGGGGAGCTGTTTTTT.

The genes are TRBV19 and TRBJ1-1, with D uncertain. This CDR3 has 12 residues. Germline lookup yields CDR1 LNHDA and CDR2 SQIVND (reference sequence). Deletions cut 3 bases from V and 1 base from J, with 3 bases between. Here the CDR3 DNA reads TGTGCCAGTAGTATTCAGAACACTGAAGCTTTCTTT. The encoded protein is CASSIQNTEAFF.

The rearrangement links TRBV19 to TRBJ1-2; D gene uncertain. Germline V gene sequence: CDR1 LNHDA, CDR2 SQIVND (reference sequence). V was pared by 3 bases and J by 8 bases, with 28 bases between. This CDR3 is built from 18 residues. In DNA, the CDR3 is TGTGCCAGTAGTATTTTAACTTCCGACCTGGTCAGGAGCGGCGGCTACACCTTC. Translating gives CASSILTSDLVRSGGYTF.

The V gene is TRBV7-2, the J gene TRBJ2-7; D unresolved. CDR3 length equals 12 residues. V was pared by 5 bases and J by 2 bases, with 7 bases between. Germline V gives CDR1 SGHTA, CDR2 FQGNSA. The CDR3 here is CASSPTAYEQYF. CDR3 nucleotides: TGTGCCAGCAGCCCTACAGCCTACGAGCAGTACTTC.

The chain joins TRBV28 to TRBJ1-2; 7 nucleotides agree with TRBD1. The CDR3 consists of 13 residues. The V gene end was trimmed by 8 bases and the J gene end by 7 bases; junction bases not matched to a gene: 10. CDR1 and CDR2 from the germline V gene are MDHEN and SYDVKM. The CDR3 is CASRDSARGGYTF. In DNA form, the CDR3 reads TGTGCCAGCCGGGACAGCGCCAGGGGTGGCTACACCTTC.

A single count supports this clone. The J gene is TRBJ2-5, the V gene TRBV10-1; TRBD2 might be the D (6 bases). There are 13 residues in the CDR3. The germline gives CDR1 WNHNN, CDR2 SYGVQD (reference sequence). The V end lost 5 bases, the J end lost 5 bases, and 12 bases lay between the germline ends. The CDR3 here is CASSMTRWETQYF. The DNA of the CDR3 is TGCGCCAGCAGTATGACTAGGTGGGAGACCCAGTACTTC.

This chain uses TRBV30 with TRBJ1-5, with D tentatively TRBD1 (5 bases). The CDR3 has 13 residues. V was trimmed by 4 bases and J by 6 bases, leaving 13 bases between them. Germline V CDR1 and CDR2: GTSNPN, SVGIG (reference sequence). CDR3 in amino acids: CAWNTGLSQPQHF. As DNA, the CDR3 is TGTGCCTGGAACACAGGACTATCTCAGCCCCAGCATTTT.

CDR3 DNA sequence: TGTGCCAGCAGCTCCCGGGACAGACCTTACAATGAGCAGTTCTTC. Encoded protein: CASSSRDRPYNEQFF. The chain recombines TRBV5-4 with TRBJ2-1; 7 nucleotides line up with TRBD1. The ends lost 3 bases at V and 4 bases at J; junction bases unmatched: 7. The CDR3 consists of 15 residues. CDR1 is SGHNT and CDR2 is YYREEE in the germline V gene (reference sequence).

This clone was counted once. The chain combines TRBV19 with TRBJ1-2, with 8 bases matching TRBD1. The junction had 5 bases not matched to a gene; V was cut back by 5 bases and J by 3 bases. CDR1 is LNHDA and CDR2 is SQIVND in the germline V gene (reference sequence). The length of the CDR3 is 14 residues. The CDR3 nucleotides read TGTGCCAGTAGTGTTGGGACAGGCGACTATGGCTACACCTTC. Translation: CASSVGTGDYGYTF. Supplemented by reference TRBV19 and TRBJ1-2, the full variable domain reads DGGITQSPKYLFRKEGQNVTLSCEQNLNHDAMYWYRQDPGQGLRLIYYSQIVNDFQKGDIAEGYSVSREKKESFPLTVTSAQKNPTAFYLCASSVGTGDYGYTFGSGTRLTVV.

J is TRBJ1-1 and V is TRBV6-5; the D is unclear. Trimming left V 6 bases short and J 1 base short, with 6 bases between. Germline assignment: CDR1 MNHEY and CDR2 SVGAGI. The CDR3 is 12 amino acids. CDR3 nucleotides: TGTGCCAGCAGGGCAGGGAACACTGAAGCTTTCTTT. It is translated as CASRAGNTEAFF.

This chain joins TRBV30 and TRBJ1-3; D is perhaps TRBD1 (5 bases). The CDR3 is 13 amino acids. The V gene lost 0 bases and the J gene lost 5 bases, with 8 bases spanning the gap. Germline CDR1 GTSNPN, CDR2 SVGIG (reference sequence). For the CDR3, the DNA is TGTGCCTGGAGTGTGGCAGGGAGAAACACCATATATTTT. As protein: CAWSVAGRNTIYF.

The chain recombines TRBV15 with TRBJ2-3; D uncertain. Germline values: CDR1 LNHNV, CDR2 YYDKDF (reference sequence). Trimming pared 0 bases from V and 2 bases from J, leaving 6 bases between. The CDR3 consists of 14 residues. The CDR3 bases are TGTGCCACCAGCAGAGACAGCGCCACAGATACGCAGTATTTT. Protein sequence: CATSRDSATDTQYF.

The genes are TRBV19 and TRBJ2-2, with TRBD2 as a possible D gene (5 bases). The ends were cut back, 9 bases at V and 7 bases at J, with 18 bases in the middle. The CDR3 contains 14 residues. Germline assignment: CDR1 LNHDA and CDR2 SQIVND (reference sequence). The CDR3 reads CASLGVREGGELFF. The CDR3 region has the DNA TGTGCCAGCCTTGGCGTCCGTGAGGGCGGGGAGCTGTTTTTT.

The sample holds a few counts of this clone. V usage is TRBV4-1 and J usage is TRBJ2-3; 8 bases fit TRBD2. J lost 5 bases, V lost 3 bases, and 7 bases had no gene match. CDR1 MGHRA and CDR2 YSYEKL come from the germline V gene. CDR3 length equals 15 residues. The CDR3 nucleotides read TGCGCCAGCAGCCAGCAAGGACTAGCTGAAGATACGCAGTATTTT. It yields the protein CASSQQGLAEDTQYF.

The chain couples TRBV28 to TRBJ1-3; weak D call: TRBD1 (5 bases). V was cut by 4 bases and J by 5 bases, with 18 bases left in between. CDR3 length: 16 residues. Germline CDR1 and CDR2: MDHEN and SYDVKM. DNA for the CDR3: TGTGCCAGCAGTTCCCCCAGGGCATCGTTTAGAAACACCATATATTTT. Residues: CASSSPRASFRNTIYF.

This chain joins TRBV30 and TRBJ1-3, with no clear D. Deletions cut 3 bases from V and 2 bases from J, with 14 bases between. The CDR3 contains 15 residues. From germline, CDR1 is GTSNPN and CDR2 SVGIG (reference sequence). Here the CDR3 DNA reads TGTGCCTGGAGCAGCCGGAGAGGAACTGGAAACACCATATATTTT. This gives the protein CAWSSRRGTGNTIYF.

This clone was seen a handful of times. The V and J genes are TRBV6-5 and TRBJ2-1; maybe TRBD2 (5 bases). V lost 7 bases, J lost 2 bases, and 15 bases lay in between. The CDR3 runs 15 residues. Germline CDR1 and CDR2: MNHEY and SVGAGI. The CDR3 sequence is CASNLGLTPYNEQFF. The CDR3 DNA sequence: TGTGCCAGCAACCTAGGACTTACCCCCTACAATGAGCAGTTCTTC.

The gene calls are TRBV2 and TRBJ2-2, with D unclear. CDR1 is SNHLY and CDR2 is FYNNEI in the germline V gene. The CDR3 contains 13 residues. V lost 4 bases and J lost 7, with 10 bases in between. In DNA, the CDR3 is TGTGCCAGCAGTGGACCGTCGGGCGGGGAGCTGTTTTTT. It translates to CASSGPSGGELFF.

J is TRBJ2-1 and V is TRBV5-4; tentatively, D is TRBD2 (6 bases). The CDR3 has 17 amino acids. V lost 4 bases, J lost 0 bases, and 17 bases lay in between. Germline CDR1 SGHNT, CDR2 YYREEE (reference sequence). CDR3 coding DNA: TGTGCCAGCAGCCGGGGGAGCGGAACAAGCTCCTACAATGAGCAGTTCTTC. This encodes CASSRGSGTSSYNEQFF.

This sequence joins TRBV19 and TRBJ2-3; 9 nucleotides align to TRBD1. Germline values: CDR1 LNHDA, CDR2 SQIVND (reference sequence). CDR3 length: 16 residues. V lost 4 bases, J lost 2 bases, and 7 bases stayed unmatched. The CDR3 bases are TGTGCCAGTAGTACGGGACAGGGAATTTCCACAGATACGCAGTATTTT. As protein: CASSTGQGISTDTQYF.

The chain links TRBV5-5 to TRBJ2-7; D uncertain. Trimming pared 1 base from V and 0 bases from J, leaving 5 bases between. The length of the CDR3 is 13 residues. The germline V gene encodes CDR1 SGHKS and CDR2 YYEKEE (reference sequence). CDR3 DNA sequence: TGTGCCAGCAGCTTGTACAGCTCCTACGAGCAGTACTTC. Protein: CASSLYSSYEQYF.